The 11 T cell receptor beta chains in this list originate from one sample, sequenced in a study of blood T cell repertoires in COVID-19. Some clones are missing from TCRdb's copy, which holds only in-frame ones; the method was immunoSEQ multiplex PCR. The sample has approximately 150,000 clones; around nine tenths are singletons. Sequencing was performed on peripheral blood. All receptors come from a man in his fifties or sixties with active or convalescent COVID-19.

This chain joins TRBV5-6 and TRBJ1-2; 7 nucleotides align to TRBD1. The CDR3 is made up of 13 amino acids. The trim removed 4 bases at V and 8 bases at J, leaving 8 bases unmatched. Per germline, CDR1 SGHDT and CDR2 YYEEEE. CDR3 in amino acids: CASSRDSRQGYTF. CDR3 coding DNA: TGTGCCAGCAGCAGGGACAGCAGGCAGGGCTACACCTTC.

This clone was observed once. The gene calls are TRBV7-2 and TRBJ1-5; no clear D. V was clipped by 5 bases and J by 6 bases, with 14 bases between them. Germline assignment: CDR1 SGHTA and CDR2 FQGNSA. The CDR3 loop spans 14 amino acids. CDR3 sequence (DNA): TGTGCCAGCAGCCCGGGGAGGGTTTCTCAGCCCCAGCATTTT. It encodes CASSPGRVSQPQHF.

V gene TRBV6-6 combines with J gene TRBJ1-5; D unresolved. Germline V lookup: CDR1 MNHNY, CDR2 SVGAGI (reference sequence). The V and J ends lost 0 bases and 2 bases respectively, with 8 bases between them. This CDR3 contains 15 residues. The CDR3: CASSYSNQGNQPQHF. For the CDR3, the DNA is TGTGCCAGCAGTTACTCGAATCAGGGCAATCAGCCCCAGCATTTT.

This chain connects TRBV6-5 to TRBJ2-3; no reliable D call. CDR3 length: 13 amino acids. V dropped 0 bases and J dropped 2 bases, with 3 bases sitting between them. CDR1 and CDR2 (germline): MNHEY, SVGAGI. The CDR3 DNA follows: TGTGCCAGCAGTTACTCGTACACAGATACGCAGTATTTT. Translation gives CASSYSYTDTQYF.

The gene calls are TRBV7-9 and TRBJ1-4, with 9 bases identical to TRBD1. The CDR3 loop spans 18 amino acids. Germline V gene lookup returns CDR1 SEHNR and CDR2 FQNEAQ (reference sequence). The ends lost 3 bases at V and 2 bases at J; junction bases unmatched: 10. DNA of the CDR3: TGTGCCAGCAGCTTGATGGGACAGGGTCTGACTACTAATGAAAAACTGTTTTTT. Encoded protein: CASSLMGQGLTTNEKLFF.

The rearrangement joins TRBV28 to TRBJ2-2, with no clear D. CDR3 size: 13 residues. Trimming removed 3 bases at V and 4 bases at J, with 6 bases between. Per germline, CDR1 MDHEN and CDR2 SYDVKM. The CDR3 spells CASSFSPTGELFF. CDR3 DNA: TGTGCCAGCAGTTTCTCCCCCACCGGGGAGCTGTTTTTT.

This clone was seen a few times. The rearrangement links TRBV27 to TRBJ1-3, with D unresolved. This CDR3 region has 13 residues. Trimming removed 9 bases at V and 1 base at J, with 10 bases between. Germline CDR1 reads MNHEY; CDR2 reads SMNVEV (reference sequence). The CDR3 sequence is CASSSRSGNTIYF. The CDR3 DNA is TGTGCCAGTAGCTCAAGGTCTGGAAACACCATATATTTT.

The V and J genes are TRBV6-5 and TRBJ1-1; 8 bases align to TRBD1. Germline V gives CDR1 MNHEY, CDR2 SVGAGI. CDR3 length: 15 amino acids. The V segment lost 5 bases and the J segment 1 base; nucleotides outside the gene matches: 6. The CDR3 protein is CASSKPGQANTEAFF. The CDR3 coding sequence is TGTGCCAGCAGTAAGCCGGGACAGGCGAACACTGAAGCTTTCTTT.

This chain links TRBV7-2 with TRBJ2-3; 9 bases agree with TRBD2. V was pared by 4 bases and J by 8 bases, with 7 bases of the junction left unmatched. The germline CDR1 and CDR2 sequences are SGHTA and FQGNSA. The CDR3 is 14 amino acids. The CDR3 protein is CASSSPAGGGTQYF. The CDR3 coding sequence is TGTGCCAGCAGCTCCCCTGCGGGAGGGGGTACGCAGTATTTT.

The chain has TRBV6-5 and TRBJ1-5; D unclear. Germline assignment: CDR1 MNHEY and CDR2 SVGAGI. V lost 6 bases and J 2 bases, leaving 11 bases between the germline ends. This CDR3 region has 14 residues. The CDR3 loop is CASSRGVGNQPQHF. The DNA for the CDR3 is TGTGCCAGCAGCCGGGGAGTCGGCAATCAGCCCCAGCATTTT.

This rearrangement joins TRBV7-2 to TRBJ2-1, with 12 bases matching TRBD2. The CDR3 has 17 amino acids. From germline, CDR1 is SGHTA and CDR2 FQGNSA. V lost 4 bases and J lost 0; bases outside the gene matches: 4. For the CDR3, the DNA is TGTGCCAGCAGCTCGCTGGGACTAGCGGGCTCCTACAATGAGCAGTTCTTC. Translating gives CASSSLGLAGSYNEQFF.